Below, one T cell receptor (beta chain) is given with its context. Its specificity is not known. Assay: immunoSEQ multiplex PCR; the TCRdb copy retains only in-frame clones and omits some. The sample yields 60,000 to 80,000 clones, 79% seen once. The CDR3 has 12 residues. Deletions cut 6 bases from V and 8 bases from J, with 13 bases between. Germline V gene sequence: CDR1 LNHDA, CDR2 SQIVND (reference sequence). This specimen belongs to a study of OX40 agonist ivuxolimab in advanced cancers. Broader study findings: The study observed clonal expansion of CD4+ and CD8+ blood T cells by week 6 at 0.1 to 3.0 mg/kg.

This specimen consisted of CD4+ or CD8+ T cells sorted from blood, obtained in a trial of the OX40 agonist ivuxolimab. This TCR came from an adult with an advanced solid tumor such as melanoma, head and neck, liver or kidney cancer. The chain carries TRBV19 and TRBJ1-1; D is perhaps TRBD1 (5 bases). Written as DNA, the CDR3 is TGTGCCAGTAGACCGGGACTCGGGGAAGCTTTCTTT. It encodes CASRPGLGEAFF. The complete variable domain, with remaining parts taken from reference TRBV19 and TRBJ1-1, reads DGGITQSPKYLFRKEGQNVTLSCEQNLNHDAMYWYRQDPGQGLRLIYYSQIVNDFQKGDIAEGYSVSREKKESFPLTVTSAQKNPTAFYLCASRPGLGEAFFGQGTRLTVV.